These 21 T cell receptor beta chains share one sample of origin, sequenced in a study of blood T cell repertoires in COVID-19. Clones were read by immunoSEQ multiplex PCR, and TCRdb kept only the in-frame ones, dropping some. The sample lists about 210,000 clones; around 76% were seen once. Input material: peripheral blood. Receptor source: a woman in her sixties or seventies with COVID-19, enrolled during active disease.

The V and J genes are TRBV6-4 and TRBJ2-1, with D possibly TRBD1 on 6 matching bases. Germline CDR1 and CDR2: MRHNA and SNTAGT. The CDR3 spans 15 residues. The V end lost 0 bases, the J end lost 7 bases, and 13 bases lay between the germline ends. The CDR3 DNA reads TGTGCCAGCAGTGACTCTGGGGGCCCCATAAATGAGCAGTTCTTC. It specifies CASSDSGGPINEQFF.

The V call is TRBV28, the J call TRBJ2-3, with 8 nucleotides matching TRBD2. The CDR3 loop spans 18 amino acids. V lost 5 bases and J lost 4; bases outside the gene matches: 17. Germline values: CDR1 MDHEN, CDR2 SYDVKM. The CDR3 DNA reads TGTGCCAGCAGTCACCACGGACGGAGCGGGAGAGTAGCAGATACGCAGTATTTT. Translating gives CASSHHGRSGRVADTQYF. Filled out from reference TRBV28 and TRBJ2-3, the complete variable domain reads DVKVTQSSRYLVKRTGEKVFLECVQDMDHENMFWYRQDPGLGLRLIYFSYDVKMKEKGDIPEGYSVSREKKERFSLILESASTNQTSMYLCASSHHGRSGRVADTQYFGPGTRLTVL.

V usage is TRBV5-5 and J usage is TRBJ2-2; 9 bases align to TRBD1. Germline assignment: CDR1 SGHKS and CDR2 YYEKEE (reference sequence). The CDR3 has 14 residues. Trimming removed 3 bases from V and 5 bases from J; junction bases left unmatched: 2. The CDR3 loop is CASSWDRATGELFF. CDR3 DNA: TGTGCCAGCAGCTGGGACAGGGCGACCGGGGAGCTGTTTTTT.

The genes are TRBV20-1 and TRBJ1-2; D is unresolved. Trimming took 3 bases from V and 4 from J, leaving 9 bases between them. Germline V gene data show CDR1 as DFQATT and CDR2 as SNEGSKA (reference sequence). The CDR3 consists of 12 residues. CDR3 DNA sequence: TGCAGTGCTAGTAGGGAGTCCTATGGCTACACCTTC. Protein: CSASRESYGYTF.

The V and J genes are TRBV5-4 and TRBJ2-7, with 12 nucleotides matching TRBD1. Germline loops: CDR1 SGHNT, CDR2 YYREEE (reference sequence). The CDR3 runs to 15 residues. With V trimmed by 3 bases and J by 4 bases, 5 bases remained unmatched. The CDR3 region has the DNA TGTGCCAGCAGCTCTGGGACAGGGGGCTATTACGAGCAGTACTTC. Translated, it gives CASSSGTGGYYEQYF.

This chain joins TRBV2 and TRBJ1-5; TRBD1 agrees at 11 bases. CDR3 size: 15 residues. Per the germline V gene, CDR1 is SNHLY and CDR2 is FYNNEI. J lost 3 bases, V lost 8 bases, and 6 bases had no gene match. CDR3 nucleotides: TGTGCCAGCCAACGGGACAGGGGGGACAATCAGCCCCAGCATTTT. Protein: CASQRDRGDNQPQHF. The variable domain in full, completed from reference TRBV2 and TRBJ1-5, reads EPEVTQTPSHQVTQMGQEVILRCVPISNHLYFYWYRQILGQKVEFLVSFYNNEISEKSEIFDDQFSVERPDGSNFTLKIRSTKLEDSAMYFCASQRDRGDNQPQHFGDGTRLSIL.

This sequence joins TRBV28 and TRBJ1-4; 9 positions agree with TRBD1. CDR3 length: 17 amino acids. Germline-derived CDR1 and CDR2 are MDHEN and SYDVKM. V lost 5 bases to trimming and J lost 2 bases; unmatched junction nucleotides: 9. In DNA, the CDR3 is TGTGCCAGCAGTAAACCACTTGGACAGGGGACTAATGAAAAACTGTTTTTT. It yields the protein CASSKPLGQGTNEKLFF.

The rearrangement uses TRBV9 and TRBJ2-3; TRBD2 is a possible D gene (6 bases). CDR1 and CDR2 (germline): SGDLS, YYNGEE. CDR3 length equals 15 residues. Trimming stripped 4 bases from V and 0 bases from J, with 12 bases between. The CDR3 sequence is CASSFLARSTDTQYF. In nucleotides, the CDR3 is TGTGCCAGCAGCTTCCTAGCGCGTAGCACAGATACGCAGTATTTT.

The chain couples TRBV19 to TRBJ1-2, with TRBD1 matching 7 bases. From germline, CDR1 is LNHDA and CDR2 SQIVND (reference sequence). V lost 4 bases and J lost 1; bases outside the gene matches: 9. CDR3 length: 16 residues. CDR3 in amino acids: CASSTQGTVRNYGYTF. The CDR3 region has the DNA TGTGCCAGTAGTACTCAAGGGACAGTACGTAACTATGGCTACACCTTC.

J is TRBJ1-3 and V is TRBV5-1; 8 bases are shared with TRBD1. In germline, CDR1 is SGHRS, CDR2 YFSETQ. The trim removed 4 bases at V and 1 base at J, leaving 7 bases unmatched. The length of the CDR3 is 16 residues. As DNA, the CDR3 is TGCGCCAGCAGCGGAGGGACAGGTGATTCTGGAAACACCATATATTTT. As protein: CASSGGTGDSGNTIYF.

This sequence joins TRBV6-5 and TRBJ1-1, with D maybe TRBD1 (6 bases). V was trimmed by 5 bases and J by 5 bases, leaving 12 bases between them. Germline V gives CDR1 MNHEY, CDR2 SVGAGI. This CDR3 contains 13 residues. For the CDR3, the DNA is TGTGCCAGCAGTACTACAGGGTTTACTGAAGCTTTCTTT. It specifies CASSTTGFTEAFF.

The chain joins TRBV7-2 to TRBJ2-5; TRBD2 matches at 12 bases. This CDR3 has 18 residues. Looked up from germline, CDR1 is SGHTA and CDR2 is FQGNSA. The V gene end was trimmed by 5 bases and the J gene end by 1 base; junction bases not matched to a gene: 11. As DNA, the CDR3 is TGTGCCAGCAGCGCCTCTAGCGGGGGGGCGACGATCCAAGAGACCCAGTACTTC. This gives the protein CASSASSGGATIQETQYF.

V is TRBV5-4 and J is TRBJ2-5; 16 bases fit TRBD2. The CDR3 is 17 residues long. The germline CDR1 and CDR2 sequences are SGHNT and YYREEE (reference sequence). V dropped 4 bases and J dropped 4; count of bases not matched to a gene: 7. CDR3 loop: CASSVGTSGRVGETQYF. The CDR3 DNA reads as TGTGCCAGCAGCGTCGGGACTAGCGGGAGGGTAGGAGAGACCCAGTACTTC. Variable domain in full (rest from reference TRBV5-4 and TRBJ2-5): ETGVTQSPTHLIKTRGQQVTLRCSSQSGHNTVSWYQQALGQGPQFIFQYYREEENGRGNFPPRFSGLQFPNYSSELNVNALELDDSALYLCASSVGTSGRVGETQYFGPGTRLLVL.

The J gene is TRBJ2-5, the V gene TRBV19; 9 nucleotides match TRBD2. The CDR3 runs 16 residues. V shed 3 bases, J shed 5 bases, and the junction held 10 bases outside the gene matches. Germline V gives CDR1 LNHDA, CDR2 SQIVND (reference sequence). The CDR3 sequence is CASSILAPSGKETQYF. CDR3 nucleotides: TGTGCCAGTAGTATCTTAGCGCCTAGCGGGAAGGAGACCCAGTACTTC. The full variable domain, with the rest looked up from reference TRBV19 and TRBJ2-5, is DGGITQSPKYLFRKEGQNVTLSCEQNLNHDAMYWYRQDPGQGLRLIYYSQIVNDFQKGDIAEGYSVSREKKESFPLTVTSAQKNPTAFYLCASSILAPSGKETQYFGPGTRLLVL.

The V gene is TRBV28, the J gene TRBJ2-2; 7 bases are shared with TRBD1. Germline V lookup: CDR1 MDHEN, CDR2 SYDVKM. The CDR3 contains 14 residues. The V and J ends lost 8 bases and 6 bases, in that order; junction bases with no gene match: 9. CDR3 DNA sequence: TGTGCCAGCCGGGGACAGCTAAGCGCCGGGGAGCTGTTTTTT. Translating it yields CASRGQLSAGELFF. The variable domain in full, with the rest retrieved from reference TRBV28 and TRBJ2-2, is DVKVTQSSRYLVKRTGEKVFLECVQDMDHENMFWYRQDPGLGLRLIYFSYDVKMKEKGDIPEGYSVSREKKERFSLILESASTNQTSMYLCASRGQLSAGELFFGEGSRLTVL.

This sequence joins TRBV28 and TRBJ2-1; a possible D gene is TRBD2 (5 bases). There are 14 residues in the CDR3. Between the trimmed V and J ends, which lost 7 bases and 1 base, there was a span of 11 bases. Germline values: CDR1 MDHEN, CDR2 SYDVKM. CDR3 region: CASIEGASYNEQFF. CDR3 DNA sequence: TGTGCCAGCATTGAGGGCGCTTCCTACAATGAGCAGTTCTTC.

The chain uses TRBV4-1 and TRBJ2-1; 9 positions agree with TRBD1. From germline, CDR1 is MGHRA and CDR2 YSYEKL. Trimming cost V 4 bases and J 6 bases; bases outside gene matches: 13. This CDR3 spans 17 amino acids. The CDR3 is CASSPFPGTGISNEQFF. The DNA for the CDR3 is TGCGCCAGCAGCCCTTTCCCCGGGACAGGGATTAGCAATGAGCAGTTCTTC.

This chain uses TRBV7-9 with TRBJ2-7; D remains unclear. V shed 5 bases and J shed 4 bases, with 9 bases lying between them. The CDR3 totals 12 residues. Germline V gives CDR1 SEHNR, CDR2 FQNEAQ (reference sequence). CDR3: CASSQTDYEQYV. The CDR3 nucleotides are TGTGCCAGCAGCCAAACAGATTACGAGCAGTACGTC.

This chain uses TRBV12-5 with TRBJ1-1, with a possible D match to TRBD1 (5 bases). The CDR3 is 13 residues long. V was pared by 7 bases and J by 10 bases, with 19 bases between. Germline V gene data show CDR1 as LGHNT and CDR2 as FRNRAP. CDR3 sequence: CASAPVGGSGAFF. Here the CDR3 DNA reads TGTGCTAGTGCCCCGGTGGGGGGGAGTGGAGCTTTCTTT.

The chain couples TRBV27 to TRBJ2-5; possible D gene TRBD2, 5 bases. Germline CDR1 is MNHEY and CDR2 is SMNVEV (reference sequence). V dropped 0 bases and J dropped 1 base, with 9 bases sitting between them. CDR3 length: 15 residues. CDR3 in amino acids: CASSLSGIFQETQYF. CDR3 DNA: TGTGCCAGCAGTTTATCCGGGATCTTCCAAGAGACCCAGTACTTC.

The genes are TRBV11-2 and TRBJ2-5; unclear D gene. The CDR3 loop spans 13 amino acids. V was pared by 1 base and J by 5 bases, with 8 bases between. CDR1 and CDR2 (germline): SGHAT, FQNNGV. As DNA, the CDR3 is TGTGCCAGCAGCTTAGGTCGGGTGGAGACCCAGTACTTC. The encoded protein is CASSLGRVETQYF.